The 21 T cell receptor beta chains presented below share a single source sample, sequenced in a study of OX40 agonist ivuxolimab in advanced cancers. Data came from immunoSEQ multiplex PCR; TCRdb stores just in-frame clones and leaves some out. The repertoire holds 3,000 or so clones, with more than 60% as singletons. Source: CD4+ or CD8+ T cells sorted from blood, taken in a trial of the OX40 agonist ivuxolimab. These receptors were collected from an adult with an advanced solid tumor such as melanoma, head and neck, liver or kidney cancer.

J is TRBJ2-7 and V is TRBV7-2; 7 bases align to TRBD1. The V and J ends lost 5 bases and 5 bases, in that order; junction bases with no gene match: 6. Germline V gene data show CDR1 as SGHTA and CDR2 as FQGNSA. The CDR3 totals 13 residues. CDR3 DNA: TGTGCCAGCAGCCAGACAGGGTACGACGAGCAGTACTTC. The encoded protein is CASSQTGYDEQYF.

This clone ranks as large (0.1 to 1%). The rearrangement uses TRBV4-1 and TRBJ1-4; D gene unclear. This CDR3 is 14 amino acids long. Deletions cut 3 bases from V and 4 bases from J, with 9 bases between. Germline loops: CDR1 MGHRA, CDR2 YSYEKL. The CDR3 here is CASSQGFGNEKLFF. The CDR3 coding sequence is TGCGCCAGCAGCCAGGGGTTCGGTAATGAAAAACTGTTTTTT.

The sample holds a few counts of this clone. The rearrangement joins TRBV9 to TRBJ1-1; 7 positions match TRBD1. Germline-derived CDR1 and CDR2 are SGDLS and YYNGEE. The V segment lost 4 bases and the J segment 6 bases; nucleotides outside the gene matches: 12. The CDR3 sequence is 15 residues long. For the CDR3, the DNA is TGTGCCAGCAGCTCGGGACAGAGCTTAAGCTCTGAAGCTTTCTTT. Protein product: CASSSGQSLSSEAFF. Filled out from reference TRBV9 and TRBJ1-1, the complete variable domain reads DSGVTQTPKHLITATGQRVTLRCSPRSGDLSVYWYQQSLDQGLQFLIQYYNGEERAKGNILERFSAQQFPDLHSELNLSSLELGDSALYFCASSSGQSLSSEAFFGQGTRLTVV.

This clone has just a few counts. This chain links TRBV5-5 with TRBJ2-7; no clear D gene. The CDR3 totals 14 residues. Trimming took 0 bases from V and 3 from J, leaving 10 bases between them. The germline CDR1 and CDR2 sequences are SGHKS and YYEKEE (reference sequence). The CDR3 loop is CASSLEGGLYEQYF. CDR3 sequence (DNA): TGTGCCAGCAGCTTGGAGGGTGGGCTCTACGAGCAGTACTTC. The whole variable domain, filled in from reference TRBV5-5 and TRBJ2-7, reads DAGVTQSPTHLIKTRGQQVTLRCSPISGHKSVSWYQQVLGQGPQFIFQYYEKEERGRGNFPDRFSARQFPNYSSELNVNALLLGDSALYLCASSLEGGLYEQYFGPGTRLTVT.

The chain couples TRBV4-1 to TRBJ1-5, with 9 bases identical to TRBD1. This CDR3 comprises 16 residues. V was pared by 0 bases and J by 7 bases, with 7 bases of the junction left unmatched. Germline lookup yields CDR1 MGHRA and CDR2 YSYEKL. This CDR3 is CASSQELGQGYQPQHF. For the CDR3, the DNA is TGCGCCAGCAGCCAAGAACTCGGACAGGGGTACCAGCCCCAGCATTTT.

J is TRBJ2-7 and V is TRBV7-9; 7 bases map to TRBD2. The CDR3 covers 17 residues. Per the germline V gene, CDR1 is SEHNR and CDR2 is FQNEAQ (reference sequence). The V segment lost 5 bases and the J segment 0 bases; nucleotides outside the gene matches: 13. The CDR3 reads CASSDWGSSGVSYEQYF. The CDR3 coding sequence is TGTGCCAGCAGCGACTGGGGGTCCAGCGGGGTCTCCTACGAGCAGTACTTC.

This clone was found a few times. This chain's CDR3 is CASSWTSSNEQFF. The CDR3 nucleotides read TGTGCCAGCAGCTGGACTAGCAGCAATGAGCAGTTCTTC. The rearrangement uses TRBV6-4 and TRBJ2-1; TRBD2 matches 8 bases. J was trimmed by 6 bases and V by 6 bases; bases with no gene match: 4. Germline CDR1 MRHNA, CDR2 SNTAGT. The CDR3 contains 13 residues.

The chain employs TRBV29-1 and TRBJ2-2, with D perhaps matching TRBD1 (5 bases). Deletions cut 6 bases from V and 3 bases from J, with 8 bases between. The germline V gene encodes CDR1 SQVTM and CDR2 ANQGSEA. The CDR3 sequence is 12 residues long. The CDR3 DNA sequence: TGCAGCGTACCGACAGACACCGGGGAGCTGTTTTTT. Amino acid sequence: CSVPTDTGELFF.

This clone came up once. CDR3 DNA: TGTGCCAGCAGCCCCGGGGAGGGAGGACAGGGGGACCACGAGCAGTACTTC. It translates to CASSPGEGGQGDHEQYF. The V gene is TRBV7-6, the J gene TRBJ2-7, with 10 bases identical to TRBD1. Losses at the gene ends were 5 bases for V and 5 bases for J; bases not matched to a gene: 15. The V gene's germline CDR1 is SGHVS and CDR2 FNYEAQ. The CDR3 totals 17 residues.

This clone was detected only a few times. This chain uses TRBV7-6 with TRBJ2-3; 8 bases line up with TRBD1. Germline V gives CDR1 SGHVS, CDR2 FNYEAQ. V lost 4 bases to trimming and J lost 0 bases; unmatched junction nucleotides: 9. CDR3 length: 17 residues. The chain's CDR3 is CASSSPAGTGSTDTQYF. CDR3 coding DNA: TGTGCCAGCAGCTCCCCGGCCGGGACAGGCAGCACAGATACGCAGTATTTT.

The chain joins TRBV7-3 to TRBJ2-5; tentatively, D is TRBD1 (5 bases). CDR1 SGHTA and CDR2 FQGTGA come from the germline V gene. The V end was cut by 5 bases, the J end by 5 bases, with 15 bases between. This CDR3 has 14 amino acids. CDR3 sequence: CASSIGPSGETQYF. The CDR3 DNA reads as TGTGCCAGCAGCATCGGACCCTCAGGGGAGACCCAGTACTTC.

The chain carries TRBV12-2 and TRBJ2-3; the table's D call, TRBD2, was not checked against the DNA. TRBV12-2 is marked as a pseudogene. The CDR3 consists of 21 residues. The DNA of the CDR3 is TGTGCAAGTCGCTTAGCGCAATTCCCGCTAGCGGGCCGGCTAATCACAGATACGCAGTATTTT. Protein: CASRLAQFPLAGRLITDTQYF.

V gene TRBV27 combines with J gene TRBJ2-5, with TRBD2 matching 9 bases. The CDR3 totals 19 residues. CDR1 is MNHEY and CDR2 is SMNVEV in the germline V gene (reference sequence). With 1 base clipped from V and 4 bases from J, the junction kept 16 bases outside the gene matches. Here the CDR3 reads CASSLYPGGMRGGRETQYF. CDR3 bases: TGTGCCAGCAGTTTATATCCCGGGGGGATGCGGGGGGGCCGAGAGACCCAGTACTTC.

The chain is built from TRBV10-3 and TRBJ2-3; D not resolved. The CDR3 has 13 residues. Looked up from germline, CDR1 is ENHRY and CDR2 is SYGVKD. Trimming shortened V by 2 bases and J by 0 bases, and 3 bases separated the two germline ends. This CDR3 reads CAISERSTDTQYF. The CDR3 DNA reads TGTGCCATCAGTGAGCGGAGCACAGATACGCAGTATTTT.

This clone was counted a single time. This chain joins TRBV4-1 and TRBJ2-6; D ambiguous. The CDR3 is 14 residues long. CDR1 is MGHRA and CDR2 is YSYEKL in the germline V gene. V lost 8 bases, J lost 0 bases, and 8 bases lay in between. CDR3 DNA: TGCGCCAGCTCTCACCTCTCTGGGGCCAACGTCCTGACTTTC. It codes for CASSHLSGANVLTF.

This chain joins TRBV7-7 and TRBJ2-3; 9 bases are a match to TRBD2. Germline V CDR1 and CDR2: SSHAT, FNYEAQ (reference sequence). CDR3 size: 16 residues. J gave up 6 bases and V 5 bases, and 12 bases lay outside the gene matches. The CDR3 here is CASSPTSGSVLDTQYF. Here the CDR3 DNA reads TGTGCCAGCAGCCCCACTAGCGGGTCCGTCTTGGATACGCAGTATTTT.

The chain links TRBV2 to TRBJ1-2; tentative D call: TRBD1 (5 bases). Germline V lookup: CDR1 SNHLY, CDR2 FYNNEI. The CDR3 length is 13 residues. V lost 7 bases to trimming and J lost 2 bases, with 11 bases between them. Here the CDR3 reads CASMIRGNYGYTF. Written as DNA, the CDR3 is TGTGCCAGCATGATACGGGGGAACTATGGCTACACCTTC.

This chain links TRBV4-3 with TRBJ2-1, with 10 bases aligning to TRBD2. CDR1 and CDR2 (germline): LGHNA, YSLEER. The CDR3 sequence is 17 residues long. After removal of 0 bases from V and 7 bases from J, the junction contained 9 bases not matched to a gene. The CDR3 here is CASSQEGVAGGYNEQFF. In DNA, the CDR3 is TGCGCCAGCAGCCAAGAGGGGGTAGCGGGAGGTTATAATGAGCAGTTCTTC.

This clone has only one observation. The chain recombines TRBV11-2 with TRBJ2-5; 10 bases match TRBD2. V trimming: 5 bases; J trimming: 5 bases; junction bases outside the gene matches: 11. The CDR3 sequence is 16 residues long. Germline values: CDR1 SGHAT, CDR2 FQNNGV. The CDR3 DNA follows: TGTGCCAGCAGCGGCAGACTAGCGGGCCCCGGGGAGACCCAGTACTTC. Amino acids: CASSGRLAGPGETQYF.

The sample holds one count of this clone. This rearrangement joins TRBV9 to TRBJ2-1; 9 nucleotides agree with TRBD1. CDR3 size: 16 residues. V lost 0 bases and J lost 3; bases outside the gene matches: 4. Germline loops: CDR1 SGDLS, CDR2 YYNGEE. The CDR3 DNA reads TGTGCCAGCAGCGTAGCCTACAGGGGGCTCTACAATGAGCAGTTCTTC. Translated, it gives CASSVAYRGLYNEQFF.

The chain combines TRBV15 with TRBJ2-1; D is possibly TRBD2 (7 bases). The germline V gene has CDR1 LNHNV and CDR2 YYDKDF (reference sequence). The CDR3 has 16 amino acids. Trimming shortened V by 3 bases and J by 2 bases, and 14 bases separated the two germline ends. The CDR3 region is CATSRRGEGPYNEQFF. The CDR3 DNA reads as TGTGCCACCAGCAGGAGGGGGGAGGGCCCCTACAATGAGCAGTTCTTC.